This T cell receptor beta chain was identified in a study of T cells after yellow fever vaccination. General observations from the study: It was the secondary response that reached its peak faster, day 5 versus 15, but it was weaker.

With regard to this clonotype: Its specificity is not known.

A single record per CDR3 protein comes from TCRdb applying MiXCR to the 5' RACE reads. There are 200,000 to 250,000 distinct CDR3 sequences in the sample; less than 9% occur only once, and about 0.9% lies in the top ten. CDR1 and CDR2 from the germline V gene are LGHDT and YNNKEL (reference sequence). The CDR3 runs to 15 residues. The ends were cut back, 0 bases at V and 11 bases at J, with 19 bases in the middle. This TCR came from a man under 40 who received the YFV17D yellow fever vaccine. The chain is built from TRBV3-1 and TRBJ1-1; weak D call: TRBD1 (6 bases). Sample: CD4+ T cells sorted from PBMCs, taken 15 days after the yellow fever booster vaccination. CDR3 amino acids: CASSQDRGRGRMAFF. The CDR3 coding sequence is TGTGCCAGCAGCCAAGATCGGGGAAGGGGGAGAATGGCTTTCTTT.